This T cell receptor beta chain was recorded in a study of CD8 T cells in ankylosing spondylitis. For TCR beta, libraries came from quantitative 5'-RACE with molecular barcodes. In TCRdb, the 5' RACE reads were re-called with MiXCR into one record per CDR3 protein. Of 150,000 to 200,000 distinct CDR3 sequences listed, over 10% are singletons. Germline values: CDR1 DFQATT, CDR2 SNEGSKA (reference sequence). This CDR3 has 16 residues. V lost 5 bases, J lost 2 bases, and 14 bases stayed unmatched. At least ten counts were recorded for this clonotype. Material for sequencing was blood, either unsorted or a sorted T cell fraction (not recorded which). This sequence was found in a female donor with ankylosing spondylitis or in good health (not recorded which). This chain links TRBV20-1 with TRBJ1-2; 7 bases are a match to TRBD1. CDR3 nucleotide sequence: TGCAGTGCTTTACCGAAACCGGGACAGCCGAACTATGGCTACACCTTC. This codes for CSALPKPGQPNYGYTF.